Sequencing of this TCR beta chain was carried out in a study of blood T cell repertoires in COVID-19 (dated by TCRdb to about 2020). Looking at the study overall: Samples covering the acute and convalescent phases of COVID-19 were provided by collaborators in the United States, Italy and Spain. Where available, HLA class I and class II types were obtained from metadata supplied by the sample provider rather than from assay-based typing. The samples were drawn from the first 160 participants of the ongoing ImmuneRACE study and from more than 1,000 subjects provided by 6 global collaborators. A freely available public database, intended as a resource for researchers studying the immune response to SARS-CoV-2, is where the repertoires were released. The dataset comprised deeply sampled blood TCRbeta repertoires from subjects exposed to, actively infected with, or recovered from COVID-19. The prospective study material was composed of cDNA or gDNA derived from T cells, B-cell-depleted T cells, or PBMCs. Nearly every sample came with metadata listing a de-identified subject ID, COVID-19 status, age in years and sex. What the study reported, not specific to this receptor: Clinical and demographic metadata were provided uncurated, with the amount varying by source and participant.

On this clone: Its antigen is still unknown. No base-level quality is on record; no much larger clone is a single base apart.

CDR1 SGHRS and CDR2 YFSETQ are derived from the germline V gene. The CDR3 goes from the cysteine to the phenylalanine over 14 residues. Of all the DNA, just the CDR3 is kept, 42 bases in frame from base 1. V is trimmed back by 0 bases and J by 6 bases, and the junction contains 4 bases that no gene match accounts for. The immunoSEQ Assay, a bias-controlled multiplex PCR, was used to amplify TCRbeta CDR3 regions from genomic DNA. In the authors' own workflow: Within the assay, amplification of reference gene primers was used to estimate how many nucleated cells each sample contained. To quantify the absolute abundance of each unique TCRbeta CDR3 rearrangement, sequence reads were collapsed and filtered. For each sample, productive Simpson clonality was calculated as the square root of Simpson's diversity index over productive rearrangements. Entries here come from immuneACCESS through TCRdb and include only in-frame sequences with V and J called. Some clones fail to appear in such tables; in the studies checked, an unresolved V gene covers under half of the shortfall, and the cause of the remainder is unknown. The D gene and trimming were derived from the DNA, and the V and J assignments and clone size from that table. In this sample the table shows some 350,000 clones, more than 75% of which occur a single time. The ten largest account for less than 3.5% of the sample.

Another Seattle source contributed samples from volunteer blood donors who had recovered from COVID-19. Whole blood was collected in K2EDTA tubes by collaborating institutions according to the institutions' own protocols. For TCRbeta analysis, collaborators shipped samples in one of three forms: frozen whole blood, isolated PBMCs, or DNA extracted from either of those sample types. What was sequenced was peripheral blood. The chain joins TRBV5-1 to TRBJ1-1; a stretch of 8 junction bases matches TRBD1. This TCR came from a young woman who had recovered from COVID-19. The nucleotides read TGCGCCAGCAGCTTGGAGACAGGGGTTTCTGAAGCTTTCTTT. Translated, this is CASSLETGVSEAFF.